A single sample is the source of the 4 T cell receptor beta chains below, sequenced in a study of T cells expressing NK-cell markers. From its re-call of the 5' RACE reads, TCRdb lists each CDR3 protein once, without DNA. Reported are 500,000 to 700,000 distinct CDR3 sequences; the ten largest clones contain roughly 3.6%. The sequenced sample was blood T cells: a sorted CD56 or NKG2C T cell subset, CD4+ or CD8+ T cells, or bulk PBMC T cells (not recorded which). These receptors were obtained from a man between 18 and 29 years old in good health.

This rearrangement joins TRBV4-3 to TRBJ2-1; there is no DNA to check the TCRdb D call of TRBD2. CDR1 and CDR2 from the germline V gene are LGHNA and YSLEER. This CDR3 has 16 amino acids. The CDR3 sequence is CASSLVAGPSYNEQFF.

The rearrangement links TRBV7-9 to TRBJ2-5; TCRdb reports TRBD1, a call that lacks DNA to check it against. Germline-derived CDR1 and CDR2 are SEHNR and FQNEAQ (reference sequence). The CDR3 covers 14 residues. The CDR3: CASSTPPGTETQYF.

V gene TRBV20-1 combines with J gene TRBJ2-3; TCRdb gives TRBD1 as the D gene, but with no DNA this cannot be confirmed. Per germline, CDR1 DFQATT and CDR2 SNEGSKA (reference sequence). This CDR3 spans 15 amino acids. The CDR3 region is CSADRGRFSTDTQYF.

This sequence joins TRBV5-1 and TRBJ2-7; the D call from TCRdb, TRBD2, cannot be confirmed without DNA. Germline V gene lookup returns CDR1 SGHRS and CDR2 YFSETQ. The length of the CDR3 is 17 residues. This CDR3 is CASSRPARAGVGYEQYF.